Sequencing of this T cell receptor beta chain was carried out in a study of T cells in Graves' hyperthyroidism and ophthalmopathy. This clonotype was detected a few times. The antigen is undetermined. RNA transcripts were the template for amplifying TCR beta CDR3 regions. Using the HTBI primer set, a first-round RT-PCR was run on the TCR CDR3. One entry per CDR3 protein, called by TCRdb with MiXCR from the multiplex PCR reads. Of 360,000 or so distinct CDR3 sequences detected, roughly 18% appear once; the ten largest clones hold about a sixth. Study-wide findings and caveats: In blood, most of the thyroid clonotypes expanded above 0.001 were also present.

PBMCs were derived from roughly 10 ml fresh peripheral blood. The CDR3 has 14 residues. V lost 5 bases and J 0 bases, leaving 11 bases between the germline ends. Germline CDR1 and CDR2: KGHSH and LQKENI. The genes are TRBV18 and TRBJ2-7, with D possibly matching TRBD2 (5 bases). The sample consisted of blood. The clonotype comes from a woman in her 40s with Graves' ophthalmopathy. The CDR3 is CASSAGSFSYEQYF. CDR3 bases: TGTGCCAGCTCAGCGGGTTCATTCTCCTACGAGCAGTACTTC. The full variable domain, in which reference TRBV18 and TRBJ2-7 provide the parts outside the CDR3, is NAGVMQNPRHLVRRRGQEARLRCSPMKGHSHVYWYRQLPEEGLKFMVYLQKENIIDESGMPKERFSAEFPKEGPSILRIQQVVRGDSAAYFCASSAGSFSYEQYFGPGTRLTVT.